This TCR beta chain came from a study of post-analysis software for immune sequencing data. Study information: As for disease course, relapsing-remitting, secondary progressive and progressive-relapsing multiple sclerosis were all included. Study-level results: F measure showed strong co-clustering of same-batch samples. Patients had higher frequencies than controls of five TRBV segments, including TRBV5-6, TRBV5-1 and TRBV20-1.

Every TCR beta cDNA library bore unique molecular identifiers. When about 0.85 to 11 million T cells were used, they gave 500,000 or so cDNA molecules. Using its own MiXCR run on the PCR reads, TCRdb lists one record per CDR3 protein. Among under 900,000 distinct CDR3 sequences listed, roughly 58% were seen once. This clonotype turned up a few times. Its matching antigen is unknown. In germline, CDR1 is MGHRA, CDR2 YSYEKL. The V end was cut by 0 bases, the J end by 0 bases, with 8 bases between. The CDR3 sequence is 15 residues long. The sequencing input was blood. This sequence was found in a girl between 10 and 17 years old with multiple sclerosis. The chain links TRBV4-1 to TRBJ1-1; D is unclear. CDR3 bases: TGCGCCAGCAGCCAAGATACGGACTTGAACACTGAAGCTTTCTTT. This translates into CASSQDTDLNTEAFF.